Following are 5 T cell receptor beta chains from one sample sequenced in a study of naive and memory T cell subsets. Both TRBC1 and TRBC2 were covered by a beta constant-region primer of two equimolar oligonucleotides. Four rounds of PCR amplified the ligated cDNA using nested alpha and beta constant-region primers plus SP2. TCRdb reprocessed the UMI-ligation and nested PCR reads via MiXCR and lists one record per CDR3 protein. The repertoire holds 130,000 or so distinct CDR3 sequences, with about 36% as singletons. Sequences were obtained from central memory CD4+ T cells from blood. These receptors were taken from a human donor in good health.

This sequence joins TRBV6-5 and TRBJ1-1; 11 bases align to TRBD1. V was pared by 5 bases and J by 6 bases, with 8 bases of the junction left unmatched. The germline V gene has CDR1 MNHEY and CDR2 SVGAGI. The CDR3 contains 15 residues. CDR3 region: CASSTAGQGAAEAFF. The CDR3 DNA reads as TGTGCCAGCAGTACCGCCGGACAGGGGGCCGCTGAAGCTTTCTTT.

This clonotype appeared a few times. The chain uses TRBV4-2 and TRBJ1-2, with a weak D call TRBD1 (6 bases). CDR1 LGHNA and CDR2 YNFKEQ come from the germline V gene. V dropped 0 bases and J dropped 3 bases, with 11 bases sitting between them. The CDR3 is made up of 15 amino acids. The CDR3 coding sequence is TGTGCCAGCAGCCAAGATCAGAGGACAGACTATGGCTACACCTTC. Amino acid sequence: CASSQDQRTDYGYTF.

The chain uses TRBV7-8 and TRBJ1-4, with D unclear. The CDR3 length is 14 residues. V was pared by 6 bases and J by 1 base, with 9 bases between. In germline, CDR1 is SGHVS, CDR2 FQNEAQ. Written as DNA, the CDR3 is TGTGCCAGCAGACGCCGGCTAACTAATGAAAAACTGTTTTTT. It yields the protein CASRRRLTNEKLFF.

V gene TRBV20-1 combines with J gene TRBJ1-4, with 9 positions matching TRBD1. After removal of 4 bases from V and 7 bases from J, the junction contained 4 bases not matched to a gene. The length of the CDR3 is 13 residues. Looked up from germline, CDR1 is DFQATT and CDR2 is SNEGSKA (reference sequence). The CDR3 bases are TGCAGTGCTACGGGACAGGGAACTGAAAAACTGTTTTTT. The encoded protein is CSATGQGTEKLFF.

The rearrangement links TRBV11-3 to TRBJ2-1, with TRBD2 identical over 8 bases. The V and J ends lost 3 bases and 4 bases, in that order; junction bases with no gene match: 14. The CDR3 contains 18 residues. Germline lookup yields CDR1 SGHNT and CDR2 YENEEA. The DNA for the CDR3 is TGTGCCAGCAGCTTGCGGGCGGGAGGCTTCACCACTTACAATGAGCAGTTCTTC. Protein: CASSLRAGGFTTYNEQFF.